These 25 T cell receptor beta chains were all obtained from the same sample, sequenced in a study of CD8+ T cells in alopecia areata. Using CD4, CD8alpha, NKG2D, NKG2ACE and other markers, pooled cutaneous lymph node cells were sorted. It was cDNA, reverse transcribed from extracted RNA, that served as the sequencing template. Clones were read by immunoSEQ multiplex PCR, and TCRdb kept only the in-frame ones, dropping some. The repertoire yields 270,000 or so clones, none seen only once; the top ten contain 1.2%. Sequenced: CD4+ T cells sorted from a lymph node. These receptors originate from a C3H/HeJ mouse with alopecia areata. Strain haplotype at MHC: H2-k.

In this sample, this clone turned up a few times. The genes are named according to mouse. The read halts 4 residues ahead of the CDR3 end, with the missing end drawn from the germline J gene. The V and J genes are TRBV5 and TRBJ2-5; 9 nucleotides agree with TRBD1. Germline V gene sequence: CDR1 LGHNA, CDR2 YNLKQL (reference sequence). The CDR3 extends over 14 amino acids. CDR3 sequence: CASSHGTGKDTQYF. The sequenced part of the CDR3 DNA is TGTGCCAGCAGCCATGGGACAGGGAAAGAC.

Remarks on this clone: Genes and germline are mouse. The DNA ends 3 residues before the CDR3 does, and the rest of the CDR3 is filled in from the germline J gene. At the DNA level, this CDR3 is encoded by other sequences in the same sample as well. V usage is TRBV13-1 and J usage is TRBJ1-6, with 9 bases that match TRBD1. TRBJ1-6 is known as an ORF, though its function is uncertain. CDR3 length equals 15 residues. V shed 3 bases and J 3 bases; nucleotides not matched to a gene: 1. Germline CDR1 and CDR2: NSHNY and SYGAGN. CDR3 sequence reads: CASSGDRDYNSPLYF. CDR3 DNA, as far as it was read: TGTGCCAGCAGTGGGGACAGGGACTATAATTCGCCC.

A remark on this clone: Genes and germline come from the mouse. The CDR3 end falls 4 residues outside the read, so it is completed with the germline J gene. This same CDR3 is encoded by further DNA sequences in the sample. The chain couples TRBV13-2 to TRBJ1-2, with 11 nucleotides matching TRBD1. This CDR3 has 14 residues. The V gene's germline CDR1 is NNHNN and CDR2 SYGAGS (reference sequence). The trim removed 3 bases at V and 4 bases at J, leaving 2 bases unmatched. The CDR3 loop is CASGGDRGGSDYTF. CDR3 DNA (partial): TGTGCCAGCGGTGGGGACAGGGGGGGCTCC.

This clone was found a few times. Mouse gene names apply. The read ends 4 residues early relative to the CDR3; the germline J gene fills the gap. The V call is TRBV13-2, the J call TRBJ1-2; perhaps TRBD1 as D (5 bases). V lost 3 bases, J lost 3 bases, and 9 bases lay in between. CDR1 NNHNN and CDR2 SYGAGS come from the germline V gene (reference sequence). CDR3 size: 13 residues. CDR3 residues: CASGASGYSDYTF. The part of the CDR3 DNA that was read is TGTGCCAGCGGTGCCTCAGGGTACTCC.

This clone has a handful of counts. Gene names and germline refer to mouse. The read stops 4 residues short of the end of the CDR3; the missing end is completed from the germline J gene. The gene calls are TRBV13-2 and TRBJ2-1; TRBD2 agrees at 12 bases. The CDR3 spans 16 residues. V shed 3 bases, J shed 3 bases, and the junction held 4 bases outside the gene matches. The germline CDR1 and CDR2 sequences are NNHNN and SYGAGS (reference sequence). The sequenced part of the CDR3 DNA is TGTGCCAGCGGTGTGAGGACTGGGGGGGTCTATGCT. Translation: CASGVRTGGVYA. In full, the CDR3 is CASGVRTGGVYAEQFF.

On this clone itself: The genes and germline here are from mouse. The same CDR3 is also encoded by other DNA sequences in this sample. Partial CDR3 DNA: TGTGCCTGGAGCGGTGGGGTCCAAGAC. Protein: CAWSGGVQD. The whole CDR3 region reads CAWSGGVQDTQYF. V usage is TRBV31 and J usage is TRBJ2-5; D is perhaps TRBD2 (5 bases). With the read ending 4 residues before the CDR3 end, the germline J gene is used to fill in that end. Germline assignment: CDR1 GKSSPN and CDR2 SITVG. The CDR3 runs to 13 residues. V was clipped by 3 bases and J by 2 bases, with 9 bases between them.

The sample holds a few counts of this clone. Gene names and germline refer to mouse. The CDR3 end falls 3 residues outside the read, so it is completed with the germline J gene. The sample holds other DNA sequences that translate to the same CDR3. The gene calls are TRBV13-1 and TRBJ1-6, with no clear D. TRBJ1-6 is assigned to the ORF class and has an uncertain function. Germline V lookup: CDR1 NSHNY, CDR2 SYGAGN. The CDR3 length is 14 residues. V lost 1 base, J lost 6 bases, and 8 bases lay in between. CDR3 DNA, as far as it was read: TGTGCCAGCAGTGATTTGGGTGGTAATTCGCCC. This translates into CASSDLGGNSP. The whole CDR3 sequence is CASSDLGGNSPLYF.

On this clone: Germline and genes: mouse. The DNA ends 3 residues before the CDR3 does, and the rest of the CDR3 is filled in from the germline J gene. The chain is built from TRBV4 and TRBJ1-6, with D uncertain. TRBJ1-6 is placed among ORFs of uncertain function. CDR1 is LGHDT and CDR2 is YNNKQL in the germline V gene (reference sequence). The CDR3 is made up of 12 amino acids. The ends were cut back, 4 bases at V and 6 bases at J, with 4 bases in the middle. The CDR3 loop is CASSFSNSPLYF. The CDR3 DNA, read in part, is TGTGCCAGCAGCTTCAGTAATTCGCCC.

This clone was detected a few times. Gene labels here are mouse ones. The read stops 4 residues short of the end of the CDR3; the missing end is completed from the germline J gene. The genes are TRBV13-3 and TRBJ2-5; the match to TRBD2 covers 7 bases. J was trimmed by 3 bases and V by 5 bases; bases with no gene match: 3. Germline lookup yields CDR1 NNHDY and CDR2 SYVADS. The CDR3 is 13 residues long. CDR3: CASRPGLQDTQYF. The sequenced CDR3 bases are TGTGCCAGCAGACCGGGACTGCAAGAC.

This clone was seen a few times. Genes and germline are mouse. The read gets to within 4 residues of the CDR3 end, and the germline J gene fills in the rest. The chain recombines TRBV19 with TRBJ2-1; 10 bases are shared with TRBD1. Unmatched junction bases numbered 1, after V lost 4 bases and J lost 0 bases. Germline V gives CDR1 FNHDT, CDR2 SITEND (reference sequence). There are 15 residues in the CDR3. This CDR3 reads CASSRQGANYAEQFF. The CDR3 bases that were read are TGTGCCAGCAGTCGACAGGGGGCTAACTATGCT.

This clone has just a few counts. Genes here carry mouse names. The read ends 4 residues before the CDR3 terminus; that terminus is restored from the germline J gene. This rearrangement joins TRBV13-3 to TRBJ2-1; a possible D gene is TRBD1 (5 bases). This CDR3 region has 14 residues. V lost 2 bases to trimming and J lost 5 bases, with 11 bases between them. Germline lookup yields CDR1 NNHDY and CDR2 SYVADS. CDR3 region: CASSDQGRNAEQFF. The sequenced CDR3 bases are TGTGCCAGCAGTGACCAGGGTCGAAATGCT.

Comment on this clone: Gene names and germline match the mouse. The read terminates 4 residues before the CDR3 end, so the remaining end is supplied by the germline J gene. This chain connects TRBV31 to TRBJ2-2, with 8 bases lining up with TRBD2. Germline assignment: CDR1 GKSSPN and CDR2 SITVG. The CDR3 runs 15 residues. The junction had 3 bases not matched to a gene; V was cut back by 0 bases and J by 3 bases. The CDR3 spells CAWSLGGRHTGQLYF. The DNA read from the CDR3 is TGTGCCTGGAGTCTGGGGGGGCGCCACACCGGG.

This clone was observed a few times. Here the gene names and germline are mouse. The read stops 4 residues short of the end of the CDR3; the missing end is completed from the germline J gene. The same CDR3 also results from other DNA sequences found in this sample. The chain carries TRBV19 and TRBJ2-3; TRBD1 matches at 7 bases. V shed 1 base and J 1 base; nucleotides not matched to a gene: 3. This CDR3 is built from 15 residues. CDR1 is FNHDT, CDR2 SITEND, per germline (reference sequence). This chain's CDR3 is CASSINRGGAETLYF. CDR3 DNA (partial): TGTGCCAGCAGTATAAACAGGGGCGGTGCAGAA.

A remark on this clone: The gene names given are mouse names. Sequencing ends 4 residues short of the CDR3 end; the germline J gene provides the rest. The V call is TRBV13-2, the J call TRBJ2-2; 8 bases fit TRBD2. Germline trimming cut 1 base from V and 0 bases from J; bases unmatched to any gene: 5. The germline gives CDR1 NNHNN, CDR2 SYGAGS (reference sequence). This CDR3 comprises 17 residues. Incomplete CDR3 DNA: TGTGCCAGCGGTGATTCCTACTGGGGGTCAAACACCGGG. It encodes CASGDSYWGSNTG. The full-length CDR3 reads as CASGDSYWGSNTGQLYF.

This clone has just a few counts. Gene and germline names: mouse. The read comes to an end 4 residues before the CDR3 does, leaving the germline J gene to fill in the end. This chain joins TRBV5 and TRBJ2-5; 8 bases are a match to TRBD2. The CDR3 loop spans 14 amino acids. Germline CDR1 reads LGHNA; CDR2 reads YNLKQL (reference sequence). The CDR3 here is CASSQSDWEDTQYF. Incomplete CDR3 DNA: TGTGCCAGCAGCCAATCGGACTGGGAAGAC.

This clone was observed a few times. Genes and germline come from the mouse. The CDR3 extends 4 residues past the end of the read, so its final part is completed from the germline J gene. Within the sample, other DNA sequences also encode this same CDR3. V usage is TRBV1 and J usage is TRBJ2-5; TRBD1 agrees at 10 bases. Germline V CDR1 and CDR2: NSQYPW, LRSPGD (reference sequence). CDR3 length equals 15 residues. Losses at the gene ends were 4 bases for V and 2 bases for J; bases not matched to a gene: 3. Partial CDR3 DNA: TGCACCTGCAGTGGGACAGGGGGGGGCCAAGAC. Protein: CTCSGTGGGQD. In full, the CDR3 reads CTCSGTGGGQDTQYF.

This clone was seen only a few times. Gene names denote mouse genes. The sequence runs out 4 residues before the end of the CDR3; the remainder is reconstructed from the germline J gene. V usage is TRBV19 and J usage is TRBJ2-7; D possibly corresponds to TRBD1 (6 bases). CDR3 length: 13 amino acids. Germline V CDR1 and CDR2: FNHDT, SITEND (reference sequence). Partial CDR3 DNA: TGTGCCAGCAGTAAAGGACAGAAATAT. Protein sequence: CASSKGQKY. The whole CDR3 is CASSKGQKYEQYF.

Worth noting for this clone: Gene names and germline refer to mouse. The read gets to within 4 residues of the CDR3 end, and the germline J gene fills in the rest. The rearrangement joins TRBV31 to TRBJ1-2, with TRBD1 as a possible D gene (6 bases). Between the trimmed V and J ends, which lost 0 bases and 4 bases, there was a span of 12 bases. The CDR3 covers 14 residues. Germline V lookup: CDR1 GKSSPN, CDR2 SITVG. The DNA read from the CDR3 is TGTGCCTGGAGTCTATGGGGGGCCGGCTCC. Encoded protein: CAWSLWGAGS. The CDR3 in full is CAWSLWGAGSDYTF.

Note on this clone: The germline and genes are mouse ones. The sequence runs out 4 residues before the end of the CDR3; the remainder is reconstructed from the germline J gene. The chain has TRBV1 and TRBJ1-1, with D maybe TRBD1 (5 bases). The CDR3 is 14 residues long. In germline, CDR1 is NSQYPW, CDR2 LRSPGD (reference sequence). The CDR3 sequence is CTCSAAGRGTEVFF. The sequenced CDR3 bases are TGCACCTGCAGTGCAGCAGGGAGAGGGACA.

To note about this clone: The gene symbols are mouse symbols. From the germline J gene comes the end of the CDR3, since the read stops 4 residues before it. This sample also contains other DNA sequences that code for the same CDR3. The chain couples TRBV19 to TRBJ2-5; D perhaps matches TRBD2 (7 bases). This CDR3 region has 15 residues. Germline CDR1 and CDR2: FNHDT and SITEND (reference sequence). Trimming took 2 bases from V and 0 from J, leaving 10 bases between them. The CDR3 sequence: CASSIGGLNQDTQYF. CDR3 DNA, as far as it was read: TGTGCCAGCAGTATCGGGGGGCTGAACCAAGAC.

To note about this clone: Genes and germline are mouse. The read finishes 4 residues shy of the CDR3 end, and the germline J gene is used to complete it. The chain combines TRBV13-2 with TRBJ2-1, with 10 nucleotides matching TRBD1. The CDR3 totals 15 residues. Germline V gene sequence: CDR1 NNHNN, CDR2 SYGAGS (reference sequence). The CDR3 reads CASGDAGQGRAEQFF. Incomplete CDR3 DNA: TGTGCCAGCGGTGATGCGGGACAGGGGCGGGCT.

There are a few counts of this clone. The genes and germline here are from mouse. The CDR3 end lies 4 residues beyond the end of the read and is filled in from the germline J gene. V and J are TRBV1 and TRBJ2-7, with 7 bases identical to TRBD2. V shed 0 bases and J 3 bases; nucleotides not matched to a gene: 2. The germline V gene encodes CDR1 NSQYPW and CDR2 LRSPGD (reference sequence). This CDR3 has 14 amino acids. The CDR3 reads CTCSADLGDYEQYF. The CDR3 DNA, read in part, is TGCACCTGCAGTGCAGATCTGGGGGACTAT.

This clone has just a few counts. Gene names denote mouse genes. Read sequence stops 4 residues before the CDR3 end, and the germline J gene provides the missing end. V is TRBV19 and J is TRBJ2-7; TRBD2 matches 8 bases. The V gene's germline CDR1 is FNHDT and CDR2 SITEND (reference sequence). This CDR3 has 14 amino acids. V lost 8 bases and J lost 0; bases outside the gene matches: 7. CDR3 bases read: TGTGCCAGAAACACTGGGGGCAGCTCCTAT. It yields the protein CARNTGGSSY. The entire CDR3 protein is CARNTGGSSYEQYF.

Ten or more counts support this clone. Gene names denote mouse genes. The CDR3 end is not reached by the read, which stops 4 residues before it; the germline J gene fills it in. The V and J genes are TRBV17 and TRBJ2-2; 8 bases agree with TRBD2. J gave up 4 bases and V 6 bases, and 7 bases lay outside the gene matches. The CDR3 extends over 15 amino acids. Per the germline V gene, CDR1 is MNHDT and CDR2 is YYDKIL. Incomplete CDR3 DNA: TGTGCTAGCAGAAGACTGGGGAAGGGCACCGGG. This codes for CASRRLGKGTG. The CDR3, in full, reads CASRRLGKGTGQLYF.

As concerns this clone: The gene symbols are mouse symbols. From the germline J gene comes the end of the CDR3, since the read stops 4 residues before it. The chain recombines TRBV13-3 with TRBJ2-7; 12 bases are shared with TRBD2. In germline, CDR1 is NNHDY, CDR2 SYVADS. Trimming took 4 bases from V and 3 from J; bases not matched to a gene: 5. CDR3 length: 15 amino acids. The sequenced CDR3 bases are TGTGCCAGCAGTCCTGACTGGGGGGGCAACTAT. Translation gives CASSPDWGGNY. The entire CDR3 is CASSPDWGGNYEQYF.